This TCR beta chain was sequenced for a study of T cell responses to AZD1222 COVID-19 vaccine. Germline V CDR1 and CDR2: LGHDT, YNNKEL (reference sequence). V was shortened by 0 bases and J by 2 bases, with 7 bases between the two germline ends. The CDR3 totals 14 residues. This clone was detected only once. TCRdb's table, derived via immunoSEQ multiplex PCR, lists solely in-frame clones and lacks some. Of 85,000 to 130,000 clones in the sample, roughly 90% were seen once. This chain uses TRBV3-1 (or the pseudogene TRBV3-2) with TRBJ1-1; no reliable D call. This receptor was obtained from an adult in good health. Sample: peripheral blood, taken on day 0 of AZD1222 vaccination. The CDR3 coding sequence is TGTGCCAGCAGCCAAGAATCCCCCAACACTGAAGCTTTCTTT. It yields the protein CASSQESPNTEAFF.